The 2 T cell receptor beta chains below all came from one sample that was sequenced in a study of cytomegalovirus exposure and HLA in healthy donors. Primers: 60 Vbeta forward and 13 Jbeta reverse. Only in-frame clones appear in the TCRdb table, and some are missing; sequencing was by immunoSEQ multiplex PCR. The sample yields approximately 240,000 clones, about 80% seen once. The specimen was PBMCs. These receptors all come from a woman in her sixties in good health and CMV-seropositive.

The chain carries TRBV5-1 and TRBJ2-1; perhaps TRBD2 as D (5 bases). Germline-derived CDR1 and CDR2 are SGHRS and YFSETQ. The CDR3 has 16 residues. V was pared by 2 bases and J by 0 bases, with 12 bases between. CDR3 bases: TGCGCCAGCAGCTTAAGGCAGCTAGCCTCCTACAATGAGCAGTTCTTC. Its translation is CASSLRQLASYNEQFF.

This clone was seen once. This chain links TRBV19 with TRBJ1-1; possibly TRBD1 for D (6 bases). Trimming removed 4 bases at V and 0 bases at J, with 15 bases between. The CDR3 covers 16 residues. Germline assignment: CDR1 LNHDA and CDR2 SQIVND (reference sequence). The CDR3 nucleotides read TGTGCCAGTAGTACCGGGACACCCAACCTGAACACTGAAGCTTTCTTT. Its protein is CASSTGTPNLNTEAFF.